This is a list of T cell receptor beta chains from one sample in a study of radiation and T cells in renal cell carcinoma. Using immunoSEQ multiplex PCR, the repertoire was profiled, and TCRdb retains in-frame clones only, with some absent. Of about 150,000 clones in the sample, 87% were seen once. The sample was blood, taken from a patient whose treatment included radiotherapy and nephrectomy. The source of these receptors is a woman aged 45-65 years with renal cell carcinoma. CDR3s include the opening cysteine and the closing phenylalanine or tryptophan. D genes are given only for firm matches. Clone size is given for some rows only: seen once, a few or many times, or a class if the clone is expanded.

TGCGCCAGCAGCCAAGGGACCAAAGCTTTCTTT	CASSQGTKAFF	NA	TRBJ1-1	TRBV4-1	NA
TGTGCCATCAGTGAAGGTCTCGGGGGGGGCGGGAACATTCAGTACTTC	CAISEGLGGGGNIQYF	NA	TRBJ2-4	TRBV10-3	TRBD2
TGTGCCAGCAGAAAAGCAGCTAGCGGGGGGAATCTAGCCAAAAACATTCAGTACTTC	CASRKAASGGNLAKNIQYF	NA	TRBJ2-4	TRBV7-8	TRBD2
TGTGCCAGCAGCAGCGGGCAGACCCAGTACTTC	CASSSGQTQYF	once	TRBJ2-5	TRBV7-2	NA
TGTGCCAGCAGCGTAAGGACAGGGGGAAGCGAGACCCAGTACTTC	CASSVRTGGSETQYF	NA	TRBJ2-5	TRBV7-8	TRBD1
TGTGCCAGCACCCTAACCCCCAGTTCGAGGGAGCAGTACTTC	CASTLTPSSREQYF	NA	TRBJ2-7	TRBV2	NA
TGTGCCAGCAGCTTGAATCCGTTCCAAACCCTGTTCTTC	CASSLNPFQTLFF	NA	TRBJ2-1	TRBV5-4	NA
TGTGCCAGCAGTTACGGGGAGCGGGGGCTCTACGAGCAGTACTTC	CASSYGERGLYEQYF	NA	TRBJ2-7	TRBV6-6	TRBD2
TGTGCCAGCTCACGGACAGGGTCTGGCTACACCTTC	CASSRTGSGYTF	NA	TRBJ1-2	TRBV18	TRBD1
TGCGCCAGCAGCCGACAGCTTAGCAATCAGCCCCAGCATTTT	CASSRQLSNQPQHF	NA	TRBJ1-5	TRBV4-1	NA
TGTGCCAGCAGTATTGGGACCCCCGGACATGGCTACACCTTC	CASSIGTPGHGYTF	NA	TRBJ1-2	TRBV6-1	NA
TGTGCCAGCAGCTTGTATGGGGAGTCGGGGGAGACCCAGTACTTC	CASSLYGESGETQYF	NA	TRBJ2-5	TRBV5-5	NA
TGTGCTAGTGGTTTGGGCCCGGGGAACTATGGCTACACCTTC	CASGLGPGNYGYTF	NA	TRBJ1-2	TRBV12-5	NA
TGTGCCAGCAGCGTAGAAGGGACTAGCCACACCGGGGAGCTGTTTTTT	CASSVEGTSHTGELFF	NA	TRBJ2-2	TRBV9	TRBD2
TGTGCCACCTCCCTGAGGGACAGCTACACTGAAGCTTTCTTT	CATSLRDSYTEAFF	NA	TRBJ1-1	TRBV28	TRBD1
TGTGCCAGCAGTAGGGGGGCTAATGAAAAACTGTTTTTT	CASSRGANEKLFF	NA	TRBJ1-4	TRBV25-1	NA
TGTGCCAGTAGGGACAGGGGCCACCCCTTTAACTATGGCTACACCTTC	CASRDRGHPFNYGYTF	NA	TRBJ1-2	TRBV19	TRBD1
TGTGCCAGCAGCTTAGCAGCCGGGTTTCAAGAGACCCAGTACTTC	CASSLAAGFQETQYF	NA	TRBJ2-5	TRBV7-2	NA
TGTGCCAGCAGCCCGAGGGGACTAGCGGGGTACAATGAGCAGTTCTTC	CASSPRGLAGYNEQFF	NA	TRBJ2-1	TRBV7-3	TRBD2
TGTGCCAGCAGTTACTCGTCAGTCCGGACTGAAGCTTTCTTT	CASSYSSVRTEAFF	NA	TRBJ1-1	TRBV6-5	NA
TGTGCCTGGAACCTCGGGGCGGGCGACTATGGCTACACCTTC	CAWNLGAGDYGYTF	NA	TRBJ1-2	TRBV30	NA
TGTGCCAGCAGCGTCGACCTGTCCAACACCATATATTTT	CASSVDLSNTIYF	NA	TRBJ1-3	TRBV5-4	NA
TGTGCCAGCAGCTTAGACAGACTAGCGGGGGGACAAGAGACCCAGTACTTC	CASSLDRLAGGQETQYF	NA	TRBJ2-5	TRBV13	TRBD2
TGCGCCAGCAGCCAAGATTTAACCGCAGATACGCAGTATTTT	CASSQDLTADTQYF	NA	TRBJ2-3	TRBV4-3	NA
TGCGCCAGCAGTCAATCGGGGATCGAGACCCAGTACTTC	CASSQSGIETQYF	once	TRBJ2-5	TRBV23-1	NA
TGTGCCAGTAGTATAAGACGGCTAGCGGGGTACAATGAGCAGTTCTTC	CASSIRRLAGYNEQFF	NA	TRBJ2-1	TRBV19	TRBD2
TGTGCCTGGAGTTTGGGACACCTGGACGAGCAGTACTTC	CAWSLGHLDEQYF	NA	TRBJ2-7	TRBV30	NA
TGTGCCAGCACCCTGGACCTGCTCCAAGAGACCCAGTACTTC	CASTLDLLQETQYF	NA	TRBJ2-5	TRBV9	NA